A single sample is the source of the 19 T cell receptor beta chains below, sequenced in a study of stem cell transplantation in POMP-related autoinflammatory disease. The repertoire was sequenced with immunoSEQ multiplex PCR; TCRdb's copy has only in-frame clones and lacks some. The table lists tens of thousands of clones, approximately 91% of them singletons. The input for sequencing was CD4+ T cells from PBMCs, taken after stem cell transplantation. The receptors originated from a human patient with POMP-related autoinflammation and immune dysregulation (PRAID). Some T cells may originate from the graft donor.

The chain is built from TRBV5-1 and TRBJ2-6, with D perhaps TRBD1 (5 bases). Germline V gene sequence: CDR1 SGHRS, CDR2 YFSETQ. V gave up 3 bases and J gave up 0 bases, with 10 bases separating them. This CDR3 contains 16 residues. The CDR3 DNA sequence: TGCGCCAGCAGCTCACTGACAGACTCTGGGGCCAACGTCCTGACTTTC. Translation gives CASSSLTDSGANVLTF.

The J gene is TRBJ2-3, the V gene TRBV7-9, with 9 bases identical to TRBD2. The CDR3 totals 17 residues. The trim removed 3 bases at V and 0 bases at J, leaving 7 bases unmatched. Germline loops: CDR1 SEHNR, CDR2 FQNEAQ (reference sequence). The CDR3 DNA reads as TGTGCCAGCAGCTTGGGGAGCGGGGGGCCCAGCACAGATACGCAGTATTTT. This encodes CASSLGSGGPSTDTQYF.

The chain employs TRBV30 and TRBJ2-3; maybe TRBD2 (6 bases). The length of the CDR3 is 14 residues. Per germline, CDR1 GTSNPN and CDR2 SVGIG (reference sequence). With 0 bases removed from V and 1 base from J, the gap between germline ends came to 8 bases. This chain's CDR3 is CAWSVGGGTDTQYF. The CDR3 DNA reads as TGTGCCTGGAGTGTCGGAGGGGGCACAGATACGCAGTATTTT.

The chain uses TRBV7-9 and TRBJ1-3; 10 bases agree with TRBD1. Germline V gene lookup returns CDR1 SEHNR and CDR2 FQNEAQ (reference sequence). The CDR3 totals 16 residues. V trimming: 1 base; J trimming: 5 bases; junction bases outside the gene matches: 5. CDR3 amino acids: CASSLEGTGERNTIYF. The CDR3 DNA reads TGTGCCAGCAGCTTAGAAGGGACAGGGGAGAGAAACACCATATATTTT.

CDR3 loop: CASSLADRKYF. CDR3 nucleotide sequence: TGTGCCAGCAGCTTAGCCGACCGAAAGTACTTC. The V gene is TRBV7-7, the J gene TRBJ2-7; no reliable D call. Trimming took off 0 bases at V and 11 bases at J, with 8 bases between the two ends. The CDR3 extends over 11 amino acids. Germline V CDR1 and CDR2: SSHAT, FNYEAQ (reference sequence).

The J gene is TRBJ2-6, the V gene TRBV18; TRBD1 matches 7 bases. Trimming cost V 2 bases and J 2 bases; bases outside gene matches: 0. The CDR3 runs to 15 residues. Germline loops: CDR1 KGHSH, CDR2 LQKENI. Written as DNA, the CDR3 is TGTGCCAGCTCACCAGACAGGGCTGGGGCCAACGTCCTGACTTTC. Protein: CASSPDRAGANVLTF.

V and J are TRBV30 and TRBJ1-1, with TRBD1 as a possible D gene (6 bases). The CDR3 is 12 amino acids. The germline gives CDR1 GTSNPN, CDR2 SVGIG (reference sequence). The V end was cut by 2 bases, the J end by 7 bases, with 11 bases between. CDR3 bases: TGTGCCTGGAGTCTGGCAGGGGTTGAAGCTTTCTTT. Its protein is CAWSLAGVEAFF.

V gene TRBV11-2 combines with J gene TRBJ2-1; 10 bases align to TRBD2. This CDR3 has 16 amino acids. Germline-derived CDR1 and CDR2 are SGHAT and FQNNGV. After removal of 6 bases from V and 6 bases from J, the junction contained 11 bases not matched to a gene. CDR3 sequence: CASRLPGTSVGNEQFF. CDR3 sequence (DNA): TGTGCCAGCAGACTACCCGGGACTAGCGTCGGCAATGAGCAGTTCTTC.

This chain connects TRBV9 to TRBJ2-3; 8 bases are shared with TRBD2. The J segment lost 2 bases and the V segment lost 0 bases, leaving 5 bases of the junction unmatched. In germline, CDR1 is SGDLS, CDR2 YYNGEE. This CDR3 has 16 amino acids. The CDR3: CASSVDAGGVTDTQYF. CDR3 DNA sequence: TGTGCCAGCAGCGTAGACGCGGGGGGAGTCACAGATACGCAGTATTTT.

The chain carries TRBV18 and TRBJ2-7, with D possibly being TRBD1 (5 bases). The CDR3 has 14 residues. Germline values: CDR1 KGHSH, CDR2 LQKENI. V gave up 2 bases and J gave up 5 bases, with 13 bases separating them. Written as DNA, the CDR3 is TGTGCCAGCTCACCAGTGGCAGGGTCCAACGAGCAGTACTTC. It yields the protein CASSPVAGSNEQYF.

This sequence joins TRBV5-1 and TRBJ1-3, with 8 bases identical to TRBD1. The CDR3 loop spans 17 amino acids. From germline, CDR1 is SGHRS and CDR2 YFSETQ. Trimming took 4 bases from V and 5 from J; bases not matched to a gene: 14. CDR3 DNA: TGCGCCAGCAGCATTTCCCGGGACAGGCGAAGTCGAAACACCATATATTTT. Translating it yields CASSISRDRRSRNTIYF.

V and J are TRBV7-9 and TRBJ1-4; D may be TRBD1 (6 bases). From germline, CDR1 is SEHNR and CDR2 FQNEAQ (reference sequence). Trimming took off 5 bases at V and 5 bases at J, with 12 bases between the two ends. The CDR3 runs 14 residues. CDR3 region: CASSAGTPNEKLFF. The CDR3 coding sequence is TGTGCCAGCAGCGCCGGGACACCCAATGAAAAACTGTTTTTT.

The rearrangement uses TRBV11-2 and TRBJ2-1; D might be TRBD2 (6 bases). V lost 4 bases, J lost 7 bases, and 17 bases lay in between. This CDR3 has 15 amino acids. CDR1 and CDR2 from the germline V gene are SGHAT and FQNNGV. The CDR3 region has the DNA TGTGCCAGCAGCTCCGAACTAGCAACTACGAATGAGCAGTTCTTC. It codes for CASSSELATTNEQFF.

This clone was observed once. This sequence joins TRBV9 and TRBJ2-1; the D gene is possibly TRBD2 (5 bases). This CDR3 region has 16 residues. Germline lookup yields CDR1 SGDLS and CDR2 YYNGEE. Trimming cost V 0 bases and J 3 bases, with 13 bases left between them. The CDR3: CASSVASLGVYNEQFF. The CDR3 DNA sequence: TGTGCCAGCAGCGTAGCATCACTAGGTGTCTACAATGAGCAGTTCTTC.

The chain employs TRBV27 and TRBJ2-3; no reliable D call. Germline-derived CDR1 and CDR2 are MNHEY and SMNVEV (reference sequence). Trimming removed 6 bases from V and 4 bases from J, with 8 bases in between. This CDR3 has 12 amino acids. The CDR3 is CASSRPADTQYF. The CDR3 bases are TGTGCCAGCAGCCGCCCCGCAGATACGCAGTATTTT.

The J gene is TRBJ1-1, the V gene TRBV18, with D uncertain. The CDR3 totals 13 residues. V lost 2 bases and J lost 5, with 9 bases in between. Germline CDR1 reads KGHSH; CDR2 reads LQKENI. Here the CDR3 DNA reads TGTGCCAGCTCACCAGGGGTCAGGACTGAAGCTTTCTTT. Residues: CASSPGVRTEAFF. Drawing the rest from reference TRBV18 and TRBJ1-1, the complete variable domain is NAGVMQNPRHLVRRRGQEARLRCSPMKGHSHVYWYRQLPEEGLKFMVYLQKENIIDESGMPKERFSAEFPKEGPSILRIQQVVRGDSAAYFCASSPGVRTEAFFGQGTRLTVV.

The CDR3 here is CASTWDRGNTGELFF. As DNA, the CDR3 is TGTGCCAGCACCTGGGACAGGGGGAACACCGGGGAGCTGTTTTTT. The J gene is TRBJ2-2, the V gene TRBV5-4; 10 bases match TRBD1. Germline V gene lookup returns CDR1 SGHNT and CDR2 YYREEE (reference sequence). The CDR3 consists of 15 residues. V shed 6 bases and J 1 base; nucleotides not matched to a gene: 3.

This sequence joins TRBV4-1 and TRBJ2-2, with TRBD2 matching 7 bases. Unmatched junction bases numbered 14, after V lost 4 bases and J lost 3 bases. The V gene's germline CDR1 is MGHRA and CDR2 YSYEKL. The CDR3 runs to 18 residues. The CDR3 DNA reads TGCGCCAGCAGCCTCCTTTGGACTAGAGGGGAACACACCGGGGAGCTGTTTTTT. Its translation: CASSLLWTRGEHTGELFF.

The count of this clone is one. The rearrangement joins TRBV5-1 to TRBJ1-2; maybe TRBD1 (5 bases). V shed 0 bases and J shed 5 bases, with 8 bases lying between them. This CDR3 region has 13 residues. In germline, CDR1 is SGHRS, CDR2 YFSETQ. CDR3 nucleotide sequence: TGCGCCAGCAGCTTGGTAGGACAATATGGCTACACCTTC. Amino acid sequence: CASSLVGQYGYTF.